Only one count was recorded for the clone carrying this T cell receptor beta chain. The junction had 8 bases not matched to a gene; V was cut back by 4 bases and J by 4 bases. The CDR3 consists of 15 residues. Looked up from germline, CDR1 is SGHNT and CDR2 is YYREEE (reference sequence). This sample is part of a study of blood T cell repertoires in COVID-19. Study summary: Nucleic acid was either cDNA or gDNA, and it came from T cells, B-cell-depleted T cells, or PBMCs.

Sequencing was performed with immunoSEQ multiplex PCR; in TCRdb, only in-frame clones are kept and a portion is missing. This table holds nearly 110,000 clones, around 83% found once. V usage is TRBV5-4 and J usage is TRBJ2-7; TRBD1 matches at 10 bases. Sequenced input: peripheral blood. The sequence was collected from a man between 65 and 80 years old with acute or convalescent COVID-19. The CDR3 DNA reads TGTGCCAGCAGCCCAGGGACAGGGGAGGGGTACGAGCAGTACTTC. This codes for CASSPGTGEGYEQYF.